Sequencing of this TCR beta chain was carried out in a study of human T cells and chemical hapten exposure. Study findings and constraints: There was no change with DPC sensitization in TCRs above 1 in 1000 frequency.

Only a few counts were recorded for this clonotype. Its antigen is not identified. TCRdb re-called the RACE reads through MiXCR, storing one row per CDR3 protein. The table shows roughly 110,000 distinct CDR3 sequences, with approximately 12% occurring only once. As for time point: pre-sensitization, week 0. Noted treatment: therapeutic diphenylcyclopropenone sensitization with weekly scalp DPC. The study enrolled 18 to 70-year-old alopecia patients suitable for DPC. Germline V gene data show CDR1 as KGHSH and CDR2 as LQKENI. V was trimmed by 5 bases and J by 5 bases, leaving 9 bases between them. The CDR3 contains 12 residues.

Material: whole blood, obtained in connection with sensitization to the hapten diphenylcyclopropenone (DPC). The sequence derives from a woman between 45 and 60 years old with alopecia areata. Some clones in this sample may be carry-over from other donors' samples. The rearrangement uses TRBV18 and TRBJ1-1; D gene uncertain. The CDR3 region is CASSGLRTEAFF. The CDR3 DNA reads as TGTGCCAGCTCAGGGTTGAGGACTGAAGCTTTCTTT.